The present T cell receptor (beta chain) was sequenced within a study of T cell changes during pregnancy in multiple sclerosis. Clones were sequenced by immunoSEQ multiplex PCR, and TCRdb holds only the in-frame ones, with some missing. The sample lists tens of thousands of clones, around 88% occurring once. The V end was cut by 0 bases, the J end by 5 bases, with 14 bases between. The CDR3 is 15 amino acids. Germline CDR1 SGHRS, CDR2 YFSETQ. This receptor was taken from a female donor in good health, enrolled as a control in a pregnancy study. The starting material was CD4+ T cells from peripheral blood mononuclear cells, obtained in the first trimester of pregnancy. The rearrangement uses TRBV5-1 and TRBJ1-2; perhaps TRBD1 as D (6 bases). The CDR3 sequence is CASSLDAGGAYGYTF. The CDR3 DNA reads TGCGCCAGCAGCTTGGACGCGGGGGGCGCGTATGGCTACACCTTC.